This TCR beta chain was obtained from a study of T cell responses to AZD1222 COVID-19 vaccine. The protocol was immunoSEQ multiplex PCR, while the TCRdb copy is restricted to in-frame clones and leaves out a portion. The sample lists about 100,000 clones; around 90% were seen once. Deletions cut 4 bases from V and 2 bases from J, with 11 bases between. Looked up from germline, CDR1 is SGHTA and CDR2 is FQGNSA. CDR3 length equals 14 residues. The TCR comes from an adult in good health. V gene TRBV7-2 combines with J gene TRBJ2-5; the D gene is possibly TRBD1 (6 bases). This sample comprised peripheral blood, obtained on day 0 of AZD1222 vaccination. The CDR3 bases are TGTGCCAGCAGCTGGGGTGGACAGCAAGAGACCCAGTACTTC. Translating gives CASSWGGQQETQYF.